A selection of T cell receptor beta chains follows, all from one sample in a study of glioma-infiltrating T cells. TCRdb re-called the multiplex PCR reads through MiXCR, storing one row per CDR3 protein. The sample contains around 150,000 distinct CDR3 sequences, roughly two fifths of which appear only once. Sequencing used glioma tissue, nonneoplastic brain tissue, or PBMCs (not recorded which). Receptors were obtained from a human donor with low-grade glioma or glioblastoma, undergoing nonglioma brain surgery, or in good health (not recorded which). CDR3s include the opening cysteine and the closing phenylalanine or tryptophan. The order of the fields is J gene, D gene, clone size, V gene, CDR3 protein, CDR3 DNA. A D gene is named only where the DNA matches it firmly. The listing skips clone size in some rows; elsewhere it reads once, few, many or a size class.

j_call: TRBJ1-1
d_call: NA
clone_size: NA
v_call: TRBV19
cdr3_aa: CASAKNTEAFF
cdr3_nt: TGTGCCAGCGCCAAGAACACTGAAGCTTTCTTT

j_call: TRBJ2-1
d_call: NA
clone_size: few
v_call: TRBV27
cdr3_aa: CASTWAREQFF
cdr3_nt: TGTGCCAGCACTTGGGCACGAGAGCAGTTCTTC

j_call: TRBJ2-3
d_call: TRBD2
clone_size: NA
v_call: TRBV27
cdr3_aa: CASSLLPETSGFTDTQYF
cdr3_nt: TGTGCCAGCAGTCTCCTCCCCGAGACTAGCGGATTCACAGATACGCAGTATTTT

j_call: TRBJ2-1
d_call: TRBD2
clone_size: NA
v_call: TRBV27
cdr3_aa: CASSLVLAGDQEQFF
cdr3_nt: TGTGCCAGCAGTTTAGTCCTAGCGGGAGACCAGGAGCAGTTCTTC

j_call: TRBJ2-3
d_call: NA
clone_size: NA
v_call: TRBV4-2
cdr3_aa: CASSREKGLRDTQYF
cdr3_nt: TGTGCCAGCAGCCGAGAAAAAGGGCTACGAGATACGCAGTATTTT

j_call: TRBJ2-1
d_call: TRBD2
clone_size: NA
v_call: TRBV20-1
cdr3_aa: CSARVLTSGRAEQFF
cdr3_nt: TGCAGTGCTAGGGTTTTGACTAGCGGGAGGGCTGAGCAGTTCTTC

j_call: TRBJ1-2
d_call: NA
clone_size: NA
v_call: TRBV7-2
cdr3_aa: CASSPRREYGYTF
cdr3_nt: TGTGCCAGCAGCCCTCGCAGGGAATATGGCTACACCTTC

j_call: TRBJ1-5
d_call: NA
clone_size: few
v_call: TRBV7-2
cdr3_aa: CAGSQVGAFNQPQHF
cdr3_nt: TGTGCCGGCAGCCAAGTAGGTGCTTTCAATCAGCCCCAGCATTTT

j_call: TRBJ1-1
d_call: TRBD1
clone_size: NA
v_call: TRBV28
cdr3_aa: CASRRLTGRNTEAFF
cdr3_nt: TGTGCCAGCAGACGTTTGACAGGGCGCAACACTGAAGCTTTCTTT

j_call: TRBJ1-5
d_call: TRBD1
clone_size: NA
v_call: TRBV6-4
cdr3_aa: CASSGRGHQPQHF
cdr3_nt: TGTGCCAGCAGTGGCAGGGGGCACCAGCCCCAGCATTTT

j_call: TRBJ2-1
d_call: NA
clone_size: few
v_call: TRBV2
cdr3_aa: CASSESPGLYNEQFF
cdr3_nt: TGTGCCAGCAGTGAAAGCCCCGGGCTCTACAATGAGCAGTTCTTC

j_call: TRBJ2-6
d_call: NA
clone_size: NA
v_call: TRBV5-4
cdr3_aa: CASRPVSSGANVLTF
cdr3_nt: TGTGCCAGCAGGCCCGTATCGTCTGGGGCCAACGTCCTGACTTTC

j_call: TRBJ2-7
d_call: TRBD2
clone_size: many
v_call: TRBV7-2
cdr3_aa: CASSLTGTSGGAGEQYF
cdr3_nt: TGTGCCAGCAGCTTAACCGGGACTAGCGGGGGGGCCGGAGAGCAGTACTTC

j_call: TRBJ2-7
d_call: NA
clone_size: many
v_call: TRBV4-2
cdr3_aa: CASSQEASAWEQYF
cdr3_nt: TGTGCCAGCAGCCAAGAGGCCTCGGCTTGGGAGCAGTACTTC

j_call: TRBJ1-2
d_call: NA
clone_size: few
v_call: TRBV4-1
cdr3_aa: CASSQDGSGSSYGYTF
cdr3_nt: TGCGCCAGCAGCCAAGACGGATCCGGGTCTTCTTATGGCTACACCTTC

j_call: TRBJ2-5
d_call: NA
clone_size: few
v_call: TRBV6-9
cdr3_aa: CASSFGRSSLEETQYF
cdr3_nt: TGTGCCAGCAGTTTTGGACGCAGCTCGCTCGAGGAGACCCAGTACTTC

j_call: TRBJ2-3
d_call: TRBD1
clone_size: many
v_call: TRBV6-1
cdr3_aa: CASSRDRATDTQYF
cdr3_nt: TGTGCCAGCAGTAGGGACAGGGCAACAGATACGCAGTATTTT

j_call: TRBJ1-1
d_call: NA
clone_size: NA
v_call: TRBV20-1
cdr3_aa: CSARNPGFKNTEAFF
cdr3_nt: TGCAGTGCTAGGAATCCAGGGTTTAAGAACACTGAAGCTTTCTTT

j_call: TRBJ2-3
d_call: NA
clone_size: NA
v_call: TRBV4-1
cdr3_aa: CASSPLDRDSTDTQYF
cdr3_nt: TGCGCCAGCAGCCCCTTGGACCGGGACTCCACAGATACGCAGTATTTT

j_call: TRBJ1-1
d_call: NA
clone_size: NA
v_call: TRBV4-1
cdr3_aa: CASSQETRTSAFF
cdr3_nt: TGCGCCAGCAGCCAAGAGACCCGGACATCAGCTTTCTTT

j_call: TRBJ2-1
d_call: TRBD2
clone_size: NA
v_call: TRBV20-1
cdr3_aa: CSARDWNSGRMDEQFF
cdr3_nt: TGCAGTGCTAGAGATTGGAATAGCGGGAGGATGGATGAGCAGTTCTTC

j_call: TRBJ2-7
d_call: NA
clone_size: many
v_call: TRBV6-1
cdr3_aa: CASSFVGNEQYF
cdr3_nt: TGTGCCAGCAGTTTCGTAGGGAACGAGCAGTACTTC

j_call: TRBJ2-2
d_call: NA
clone_size: few
v_call: TRBV6-4
cdr3_aa: CASSKSQGEAGELFF
cdr3_nt: TGTGCCAGCAGTAAATCTCAGGGTGAAGCCGGGGAGCTGTTTTTT

j_call: TRBJ1-6
d_call: TRBD1
clone_size: few
v_call: TRBV19
cdr3_aa: CASTKTGSTSPLHF
cdr3_nt: TGTGCCAGTACTAAGACAGGGAGCACTTCACCCCTCCACTTT

j_call: TRBJ2-1
d_call: NA
clone_size: few
v_call: TRBV20-1
cdr3_aa: CSARQGVYYEQFF
cdr3_nt: TGCAGTGCTCGCCAGGGAGTATACTATGAGCAGTTCTTC

j_call: TRBJ2-2
d_call: NA
clone_size: NA
v_call: TRBV7-2
cdr3_aa: CASSRDANTGELFF
cdr3_nt: TGTGCCAGCAGCCGGGACGCGAACACCGGGGAGCTGTTTTTT

j_call: TRBJ2-7
d_call: TRBD2
clone_size: NA
v_call: TRBV6-2/TRBV6-3
cdr3_aa: CASSLTSEHYEQYF
cdr3_nt: TGTGCCAGCAGTTTGACTAGCGAGCACTACGAGCAGTACTTC

j_call: TRBJ2-1
d_call: TRBD2
clone_size: NA
v_call: TRBV28
cdr3_aa: CASSGAGWSYNEQFF
cdr3_nt: TGTGCCAGCAGTGGAGCGGGATGGTCCTACAATGAGCAGTTCTTC

j_call: TRBJ2-2
d_call: NA
clone_size: NA
v_call: TRBV18
cdr3_aa: CASSFANTGELFF
cdr3_nt: TGTGCCAGCTCATTCGCGAACACCGGGGAGCTGTTTTTT

j_call: TRBJ2-7
d_call: NA
clone_size: NA
v_call: TRBV20-1
cdr3_aa: CSASRGSSYEQYF
cdr3_nt: TGCAGTGCTAGCAGGGGCTCCTCCTACGAGCAGTACTTC

j_call: TRBJ2-3
d_call: NA
clone_size: NA
v_call: TRBV20-1
cdr3_aa: CSAAWPDTQYF
cdr3_nt: TGCAGTGCCGCATGGCCCGATACGCAGTATTTT

j_call: TRBJ1-2
d_call: NA
clone_size: NA
v_call: TRBV20-1
cdr3_aa: CSAKSLGTSTTGTYGYTF
cdr3_nt: TGCAGTGCTAAATCCTTGGGGACATCCACGACCGGTACCTATGGCTACACCTTC

j_call: TRBJ2-5
d_call: NA
clone_size: few
v_call: TRBV6-6
cdr3_aa: CASSYGDYQETQYF
cdr3_nt: TGTGCCAGCAGTTACGGGGACTACCAAGAGACCCAGTACTTC

j_call: TRBJ2-3
d_call: TRBD2
clone_size: NA
v_call: TRBV6-1
cdr3_aa: CAISDYGGDGTDTQYF
cdr3_nt: TGTGCCATCAGTGACTATGGGGGGGATGGCACAGATACGCAGTATTTT

j_call: TRBJ2-2
d_call: NA
clone_size: few
v_call: TRBV6-2/TRBV6-3
cdr3_aa: CASSPEGRNTGELFF
cdr3_nt: TGTGCCAGCAGCCCGGAGGGGAGGAACACCGGGGAGCTGTTTTTT

j_call: TRBJ1-6
d_call: NA
clone_size: NA
v_call: TRBV28
cdr3_aa: CASSPGRWSPLHF
cdr3_nt: TGTGCCAGCAGTCCTGGTAGATGGTCACCCCTCCACTTT

j_call: TRBJ2-1
d_call: TRBD1
clone_size: NA
v_call: TRBV7-2
cdr3_aa: CASTPPGTEVYNEQFF
cdr3_nt: TGTGCCAGCACCCCGCCCGGGACAGAAGTCTACAATGAGCAGTTCTTC

j_call: TRBJ1-2
d_call: NA
clone_size: many
v_call: TRBV6-1
cdr3_aa: CASRDADYGYTF
cdr3_nt: TGTGCCAGCAGGGACGCAGACTATGGCTACACCTTC

j_call: TRBJ2-7
d_call: TRBD2
clone_size: NA
v_call: TRBV6-1
cdr3_aa: CASSTVSGLPYEQYF
cdr3_nt: TGTGCCAGCAGTACAGTATCGGGACTACCCTACGAGCAGTACTTC

j_call: TRBJ2-1
d_call: TRBD2
clone_size: NA
v_call: TRBV28
cdr3_aa: CASSFFASGYNEQFF
cdr3_nt: TGTGCCAGCAGTTTTTTTGCTAGCGGTTACAATGAGCAGTTCTTC

j_call: TRBJ1-1
d_call: NA
clone_size: NA
v_call: TRBV7-9
cdr3_aa: CASSFYMNTEAFF
cdr3_nt: TGTGCCAGCAGCTTTTACATGAACACTGAAGCTTTCTTT

j_call: TRBJ2-5
d_call: NA
clone_size: NA
v_call: TRBV4-3
cdr3_aa: CASSQDHGGQETQYF
cdr3_nt: TGCGCCAGCAGCCAAGATCATGGGGGGCAGGAGACCCAGTACTTC

j_call: TRBJ1-3
d_call: NA
clone_size: NA
v_call: TRBV6-1
cdr3_aa: CASKRGRTSSGNTIYF
cdr3_nt: TGTGCCAGCAAACGGGGGAGAACTAGCTCTGGAAACACCATATATTTT

j_call: TRBJ1-1
d_call: TRBD1
clone_size: many
v_call: TRBV7-9
cdr3_aa: CASSSTDRVGDTEAFF
cdr3_nt: TGTGCCAGCAGTTCGACGGACAGGGTAGGCGACACTGAAGCTTTCTTT

j_call: TRBJ2-1
d_call: TRBD1
clone_size: many
v_call: TRBV15
cdr3_aa: CATSRLGQESGEQFF
cdr3_nt: TGTGCCACCAGCAGGCTCGGACAGGAAAGTGGCGAGCAGTTCTTC

j_call: TRBJ1-2
d_call: NA
clone_size: NA
v_call: TRBV20-1
cdr3_aa: CSARGQGGYGYTF
cdr3_nt: TGCAGTGCTAGGGGGCAGGGAGGCTATGGCTACACCTTC

j_call: TRBJ2-3
d_call: NA
clone_size: few
v_call: TRBV6-1
cdr3_aa: CASSEDFYTDTQYF
cdr3_nt: TGTGCCAGCAGTGAAGATTTCTATACAGATACGCAGTATTTT

j_call: TRBJ2-2
d_call: TRBD1
clone_size: few
v_call: TRBV27
cdr3_aa: CASSGGQGTGELFF
cdr3_nt: TGTGCCAGCAGTGGGGGACAGGGTACCGGGGAGCTGTTTTTT

j_call: TRBJ1-1
d_call: NA
clone_size: NA
v_call: TRBV6-1
cdr3_aa: CASSPGGGEAFF
cdr3_nt: TGTGCCAGCAGCCCCGGGGGGGGCGAAGCTTTCTTT

j_call: TRBJ2-3
d_call: NA
clone_size: NA
v_call: TRBV6-1
cdr3_aa: CASALGLYTDTQYF
cdr3_nt: TGTGCCAGCGCCCTGGGACTCTACACAGATACGCAGTATTTT

j_call: TRBJ2-3
d_call: TRBD1
clone_size: many
v_call: TRBV7-2
cdr3_aa: CASSPGQWQDTQYF
cdr3_nt: TGTGCCAGCAGCCCGGGACAGTGGCAAGATACGCAGTATTTT

j_call: TRBJ1-1
d_call: NA
clone_size: few
v_call: TRBV20-1
cdr3_aa: CSARGTDETEAFF
cdr3_nt: TGCAGTGCTAGAGGGACAGATGAGACTGAAGCTTTCTTT

j_call: TRBJ1-3
d_call: NA
clone_size: NA
v_call: TRBV7-6
cdr3_aa: CASSSDRRENTIYF
cdr3_nt: TGTGCCAGCAGCTCAGACAGGCGAGAAAACACCATATATTTT

j_call: TRBJ1-2
d_call: NA
clone_size: NA
v_call: TRBV4-2
cdr3_aa: CASSQDYSGGYGYTF
cdr3_nt: TGTGCCAGCAGCCAAGATTATTCCGGGGGGTATGGCTACACCTTC

j_call: TRBJ2-1
d_call: TRBD1
clone_size: NA
v_call: TRBV6-5
cdr3_aa: CASITRQGATPNEQFF
cdr3_nt: TGTGCCAGCATTACCCGACAGGGGGCAACCCCCAATGAGCAGTTCTTC

j_call: TRBJ1-3
d_call: NA
clone_size: NA
v_call: TRBV28
cdr3_aa: CASSQQAPSSGNTIYF
cdr3_nt: TGTGCCAGCAGTCAACAGGCCCCCAGCTCTGGAAACACCATATATTTT

j_call: TRBJ2-1
d_call: TRBD2
clone_size: NA
v_call: TRBV20-1
cdr3_aa: CSAREVSGRKRYNEQFF
cdr3_nt: TGCAGTGCTAGAGAAGTGAGCGGGAGGAAAAGATACAATGAGCAGTTCTTC

j_call: TRBJ1-1
d_call: NA
clone_size: many
v_call: TRBV12-3/TRBV12-4
cdr3_aa: CASRANTEAFF
cdr3_nt: TGTGCCAGCAGGGCAAACACTGAAGCTTTCTTT

j_call: TRBJ2-3
d_call: NA
clone_size: NA
v_call: TRBV6-1
cdr3_aa: CASSSTGTTSTDTQYF
cdr3_nt: TGTGCCAGCAGCAGCACAGGAACTACTAGCACAGATACGCAGTATTTT